The rows below give T cell receptor beta chains drawn from one sample of a study of blood T cell repertoires in COVID-19. Repertoires were generated with immunoSEQ multiplex PCR, while TCRdb's copy carries only in-frame clones and drops some. The top ten hold around 7% of the sample, which has about 160,000 clones, roughly 82% seen once. What was sequenced was peripheral blood. The receptors stem from a woman between 35 and 50 years old with COVID-19, enrolled during active disease. Each CDR3 is given with its conserved first and last residue. Each record gives: V gene, clone size, D gene, J gene, CDR3 protein, CDR3 DNA. A D gene is named only where the DNA matches it firmly. Clone size is given for some rows only: seen once, a few or many times, or a class if the clone is expanded.

TRBV29-1	once	NA	TRBJ2-1	CSVESGGHSTAYNEQFF	TGCAGCGTTGAATCGGGGGGCCACTCAACCGCGTACAATGAGCAGTTCTTC
TRBV7-2	NA	NA	TRBJ1-1	CASSLVPGMNTEAFF	TGTGCCAGCAGCTTAGTGCCAGGGATGAACACTGAAGCTTTCTTT
TRBV7-7	once	TRBD2	TRBJ2-5	CASSGSLQETQYF	TGTGCTAGCAGCGGGAGCCTCCAAGAGACCCAGTACTTC
TRBV6-5	NA	NA	TRBJ1-3	CASSRQLSGNTIYF	TGTGCCAGCAGTCGACAGCTCTCTGGAAACACCATATATTTT
TRBV21-1	few	NA	TRBJ2-1	CASSKRVTGGPNEQFF	TGTGCCAGCAGCAAAAGGGTAACGGGAGGGCCGAATGAGCAGTTCTTC
TRBV28	NA	NA	TRBJ1-6	CASSLPGNSPLHF	TGTGCCAGCAGTTTGCCAGGCAATTCACCCCTCCACTTT
TRBV14	NA	NA	TRBJ2-7	CASSQAAPVSGTDFEQYF	TGTGCCAGCAGCCAAGCCGCCCCGGTGAGTGGGACTGATTTCGAGCAGTACTTC
TRBV7-6	NA	TRBD1	TRBJ2-2	CASSYSTGGTGELFF	TGTGCCAGCAGCTATTCCACAGGGGGCACCGGGGAGCTGTTTTTT
TRBV13	NA	TRBD2	TRBJ2-5	CASSSRLAGGAGTQYF	TGTGCCAGCAGCTCCCGACTAGCGGGGGGGGCGGGGACCCAGTACTTC
TRBV28	NA	NA	TRBJ1-4	CASTVQVGEKLFF	TGTGCCAGCACTGTCCAGGTGGGCGAAAAACTGTTTTTT
TRBV25-1	once	NA	TRBJ1-2	CASSDPGSGYTF	TGTGCCAGCAGTGATCCAGGGTCCGGCTACACCTTC
TRBV7-9	NA	NA	TRBJ1-4	CASSSRGIAPGIEKLFF	TGTGCCAGCAGCTCACGGGGGATTGCCCCAGGGATTGAAAAACTGTTTTTT
TRBV19	NA	NA	TRBJ2-1	CASKVLTSGNEQFF	TGTGCCAGTAAGGTCTTGACCTCGGGGAATGAGCAGTTCTTC
TRBV30	NA	TRBD2	TRBJ2-2	CAWSVRGDRELFF	TGTGCCTGGAGTGTACGGGGGGACCGGGAGCTGTTTTTT
TRBV6-5	NA	TRBD2	TRBJ2-3	CASPTSAPSTDTQYF	TGTGCCAGTCCGACTAGCGCCCCTAGCACAGATACGCAGTATTTT
TRBV12-3/TRBV12-4	once	NA	TRBJ1-1	CASRFGPGTEAFF	TGTGCCAGCAGGTTCGGCCCGGGCACTGAAGCTTTCTTT
TRBV19	NA	NA	TRBJ1-3	CASSSRTPGGNTIYF	TGTGCCAGTAGTTCGCGGACACCGGGCGGCAACACCATATATTTT
TRBV30	NA	TRBD1	TRBJ2-5	CAASGQVKETQYF	TGTGCCGCCTCGGGACAGGTGAAGGAGACCCAGTACTTC
TRBV9	NA	NA	TRBJ2-7	CASSVAGEGYEQYF	TGTGCCAGCAGCGTGGCAGGGGAGGGTTACGAGCAGTACTTC
TRBV7-6	NA	NA	TRBJ1-2	CASSLGQSWAGGYTF	TGTGCCAGCAGCCTCGGACAGTCTTGGGCTGGTGGCTACACCTTC
TRBV7-7	NA	TRBD2	TRBJ2-5	CASSSTSGRVETQYF	TGTGCTAGCAGCTCAACTAGCGGGAGAGTCGAGACCCAGTACTTC
TRBV28	NA	TRBD1	TRBJ1-2	CASRKDHRGRRGYTF	TGTGCCAGCAGGAAGGACCACAGGGGGCGTCGGGGCTACACCTTC
TRBV23-1	NA	NA	TRBJ1-2	CASSPQVVGYTF	TGCGCCAGCAGTCCCCAGGTAGTCGGCTACACCTTC
TRBV9	NA	TRBD2	TRBJ2-5	CASSESGLAGGETQYF	TGTGCCAGCAGTGAGTCGGGGCTAGCGGGAGGGGAGACCCAGTACTTC
TRBV6-1	NA	NA	TRBJ1-3	CASSELIWVNVRTGNTIYF	TGTGCCAGCAGTGAACTAATCTGGGTAAACGTCAGGACAGGAAACACCATATATTTT
TRBV7-9	NA	NA	TRBJ1-6	CASSRTDYNSPLHF	TGTGCCAGCAGCCGGACAGACTATAATTCACCCCTCCACTTT
TRBV2	NA	NA	TRBJ2-2	CASRLDRNTGELFF	TGTGCCAGCAGACTCGACAGGAACACCGGGGAGCTGTTTTTT
TRBV6-5	NA	NA	TRBJ1-2	CASTHPNYGYTF	TGTGCCAGCACCCATCCTAACTATGGCTACACCTTC
TRBV7-9	NA	NA	TRBJ2-1	CASSFPGTEQFF	TGTGCCAGCAGCTTTCCTGGGACAGAGCAGTTCTTC
TRBV7-9	few	NA	TRBJ2-2	CASSLPVTGFVDTGELFF	TGTGCCAGCAGCTTACCGGTTACAGGGTTTGTGGACACCGGGGAGCTGTTTTTT
TRBV28	NA	TRBD2	TRBJ2-3	CASSFPQAGIGTDTQYF	TGTGCCAGCAGTTTCCCCCAAGCGGGAATTGGCACAGATACGCAGTATTTT
TRBV2	few	NA	TRBJ1-4	CASSLTGQNEKLFF	TGTGCCAGCAGTCTGACAGGCCAAAATGAAAAACTGTTTTTT
TRBV11-1	NA	TRBD2	TRBJ2-7	CASSGGLAGAREQYF	TGTGCCAGCAGCGGGGGACTAGCGGGAGCTCGGGAGCAGTACTTC
TRBV2	NA	TRBD1	TRBJ2-5	CASSGTGKRETQYF	TGTGCCAGCAGTGGGACAGGGAAACGAGAGACCCAGTACTTC
TRBV9	NA	TRBD1	TRBJ1-5	CASSGGTGSSHQPQHF	TGTGCCAGCAGCGGCGGGACAGGGAGTTCCCATCAGCCCCAGCATTTT
TRBV6-4	once	TRBD2	TRBJ2-1	CASSDSEALERGGHNEQFF	TGTGCCAGCAGTGACTCGGAAGCCCTAGAGCGGGGGGGCCACAATGAGCAGTTCTTC
TRBV29-1	NA	NA	TRBJ1-5	CSVGSVNQPQHF	TGCAGCGTTGGTTCGGTAAATCAGCCCCAGCATTTT
TRBV2	NA	TRBD1	TRBJ1-2	CARRTGVGNGYTF	TGTGCCAGACGAACAGGGGTCGGGAATGGCTACACCTTC
TRBV6-5	once	NA	TRBJ2-4	CASSRTGSKNIQYF	TGTGCCAGCAGCAGAACAGGGAGCAAAAACATTCAGTACTTC
TRBV7-7	medium-sized	TRBD2	TRBJ2-5	CASSLHYSGGGPSQETQYF	TGTGCTAGCAGCTTGCATTACTCGGGCGGGGGTCCATCCCAAGAGACCCAGTACTTC
TRBV19	NA	TRBD1	TRBJ1-5	CASSPPVGGEAGGPQHF	TGTGCCAGTAGTCCCCCGGTCGGTGGGGAGGCAGGGGGGCCCCAGCATTTT
TRBV10-2	NA	TRBD1	TRBJ1-1	CASRQGLGTEAFF	TGCGCCAGCAGACAGGGGCTGGGCACTGAAGCTTTCTTT
TRBV6-1	once	TRBD2	TRBJ2-1	CASSEWEGPYNEQFF	TGTGCCAGCAGTGAATGGGAGGGCCCTTACAATGAGCAGTTCTTC
TRBV11-3	NA	TRBD1	TRBJ2-1	CASSLSGQGALTGGDEQFF	TGTGCCAGCAGCTTATCTGGACAGGGGGCCCTCACCGGGGGCGATGAGCAGTTCTTC
TRBV5-8	NA	TRBD2	TRBJ2-1	CASSLAGGKNNEQFF	TGTGCCAGCAGCTTGGCGGGGGGTAAAAACAATGAGCAGTTCTTC
TRBV18	NA	NA	TRBJ2-3	CASSPERESQYF	TGTGCCAGCTCACCCGAGCGAGAATCGCAGTATTTT
TRBV30	NA	TRBD1	TRBJ2-1	CAWASIGRSGGQFF	TGTGCCTGGGCCAGTATAGGGAGATCAGGGGGGCAGTTCTTC
TRBV9	NA	TRBD2	TRBJ2-7	CASSGAGDYEQYF	TGTGCCAGCAGCGGGGCGGGAGACTACGAGCAGTACTTC
TRBV7-8	NA	TRBD1	TRBJ2-2	CASSSGGPGELFF	TGTGCCAGCAGCTCAGGGGGCCCCGGGGAGCTGTTTTTT
TRBV7-2	NA	TRBD1	TRBJ1-5	CASSTRTGRNQPQHF	TGTGCCAGCAGCACCCGGACAGGCCGTAATCAGCCCCAGCATTTT
TRBV18	few	TRBD1	TRBJ2-1	CASSTWTGFDEQFF	TGTGCCAGCTCAACATGGACAGGGTTCGATGAGCAGTTCTTC
TRBV7-9	NA	NA	TRBJ1-1	CASSLERTRAEAFF	TGTGCCAGCAGCTTAGAAAGGACAAGGGCTGAAGCTTTCTTT
TRBV4-1	few	TRBD2	TRBJ2-7	CASSQDWGGYEQYF	TGCGCCAGCAGCCAAGACTGGGGAGGGTACGAGCAGTACTTC
TRBV3-1/TRBV3-2	NA	NA	TRBJ1-1	CASSQPTSTEAFF	TGTGCCAGCAGCCAACCGACAAGCACTGAAGCTTTCTTT
TRBV6-2/TRBV6-3	NA	NA	TRBJ2-3	CASSQVMDTQYF	TGTGCCAGCAGTCAGGTAATGGATACGCAGTATTTT